The 26 T cell receptor beta chains in this list originate from one sample, sequenced in a study of early stage breast cancer tumors. The method was immunoSEQ multiplex PCR; TCRdb's version includes in-frame clones alone and lacks a portion of them. The profile shows 69,000 or so clones, around 80% of them singletons. Source material: blood. The source of these receptors is a person aged 35 to 50 with breast cancer.

The chain employs TRBV15 and TRBJ2-5; unclear D gene. The length of the CDR3 is 16 residues. Trimming removed 1 base at V and 4 bases at J, with 16 bases between. Per germline, CDR1 LNHNV and CDR2 YYDKDF (reference sequence). The CDR3 bases are TGTGCCACCAGCAGAGGTATCCCTTCTTCCTCAGAGACCCAGTACTTC. Amino acid sequence: CATSRGIPSSSETQYF.

V usage is TRBV27 and J usage is TRBJ2-7; the match to TRBD1 covers 8 bases. CDR1 and CDR2 from the germline V gene are MNHEY and SMNVEV (reference sequence). The CDR3 runs 15 residues. J lost 9 bases, V lost 7 bases, and 17 bases had no gene match. In DNA form, the CDR3 reads TGTGCCAGCACCTCTGGGACAGGCCTCGTTGGGAGGCAGTACTTC. Translated, it gives CASTSGTGLVGRQYF.

This chain links TRBV7-3 with TRBJ2-1, with 7 bases matching TRBD2. This CDR3 region has 16 residues. V shed 3 bases and J 0 bases; nucleotides not matched to a gene: 5. The germline V gene has CDR1 SGHTA and CDR2 FQGTGA. DNA of the CDR3: TGTGCCAGCAGCTTTGGGGGGGACCGCTCCTACAATGAGCAGTTCTTC. Amino acids: CASSFGGDRSYNEQFF.

This clone occurred a few times. Here the CDR3 reads CASSYVAGVPDTQYF. CDR3 nucleotides: TGTGCCAGCAGTTACGTGGCGGGAGTGCCAGATACGCAGTATTTT. V is TRBV6-5 and J is TRBJ2-3; the match to TRBD2 covers 7 bases. Trimming cost V 2 bases and J 4 bases; bases outside gene matches: 6. The CDR3 is 15 amino acids. Germline V gene sequence: CDR1 MNHEY, CDR2 SVGAGI.

The chain employs TRBV9 and TRBJ2-7; 7 bases align to TRBD2. Trimming cost V 0 bases and J 3 bases; bases outside gene matches: 3. The CDR3 runs 14 residues. Germline CDR1 SGDLS, CDR2 YYNGEE. The CDR3 nucleotides read TGTGCCAGCAGCGTAGTGGGCGGGAGCTACGAGCAGTACTTC. Protein: CASSVVGGSYEQYF.

The chain joins TRBV19 to TRBJ1-3, with TRBD1 matching over 8 bases. Trimming removed 6 bases from V and 0 bases from J; junction bases left unmatched: 4. This CDR3 has 15 residues. From germline, CDR1 is LNHDA and CDR2 SQIVND (reference sequence). CDR3 in amino acids: CASRGQVISGNTIYF. CDR3 bases: TGTGCCAGTAGGGGACAGGTCATCTCTGGAAACACCATATATTTT.

The genes are TRBV4-2 and TRBJ2-7; no clear D. Germline CDR1 and CDR2: LGHNA and YNFKEQ. V lost 1 base and J lost 3, with 13 bases in between. This CDR3 contains 15 residues. The CDR3 sequence: CASSQGIGPGYEQYF. For the CDR3, the DNA is TGTGCCAGCAGCCAAGGTATCGGCCCCGGCTACGAGCAGTACTTC.

The rearrangement uses TRBV5-1 and TRBJ2-1; D gene uncertain. Germline V lookup: CDR1 SGHRS, CDR2 YFSETQ. CDR3 size: 14 residues. The V end was cut by 4 bases, the J end by 2 bases, with 10 bases between. The CDR3 DNA reads TGCGCCAGCAGCAGCCAGAAGGCCTACAATGAGCAGTTCTTC. It codes for CASSSQKAYNEQFF.

The rearrangement links TRBV18 to TRBJ1-1; D not resolved. Germline CDR1 reads KGHSH; CDR2 reads LQKENI. Deletions cut 3 bases from V and 4 bases from J, with 12 bases between. This CDR3 has 14 amino acids. As DNA, the CDR3 is TGTGCCAGCTCACCTAACGACCGGAGCACTGAAGCTTTCTTT. Amino acid sequence: CASSPNDRSTEAFF.

The chain employs TRBV30 and TRBJ2-4; D may be TRBD1 (6 bases). V was shortened by 5 bases and J by 0 bases, with 11 bases between the two germline ends. This CDR3 contains 14 residues. The germline V gene has CDR1 GTSNPN and CDR2 SVGIG (reference sequence). Here the CDR3 reads CAWEQGLAKNIQYF. The DNA for the CDR3 is TGTGCCTGGGAACAGGGATTAGCCAAAAACATTCAGTACTTC.

This rearrangement joins TRBV28 to TRBJ2-1; 7 nucleotides line up with TRBD1. This CDR3 spans 15 amino acids. Trimming removed 5 bases from V and 5 bases from J; junction bases left unmatched: 9. Germline CDR1 MDHEN, CDR2 SYDVKM. The CDR3 reads CASSASGTDNNEQFF. CDR3 coding DNA: TGTGCCAGCAGTGCGTCCGGGACAGATAACAATGAGCAGTTCTTC.

V and J are TRBV29-1 and TRBJ1-5; TRBD1 might be the D (5 bases). V lost 4 bases and J lost 2, with 12 bases in between. Germline V gene lookup returns CDR1 SQVTM and CDR2 ANQGSEA. The CDR3 is 14 amino acids. The CDR3 region is CSVGQGGGNQPQHF. In DNA form, the CDR3 reads TGCAGCGTTGGGCAGGGAGGGGGCAATCAGCCCCAGCATTTT.

This chain links TRBV2 with TRBJ2-1; D not resolved. The CDR3 length is 12 residues. Germline V gene data show CDR1 as SNHLY and CDR2 as FYNNEI. Trimming removed 6 bases at V and 9 bases at J, with 12 bases between. CDR3 DNA: TGTGCCAGCAGCGAGATTCGGGTTGAGCAGTTCTTC. It translates to CASSEIRVEQFF.

The chain couples TRBV10-3 to TRBJ2-7, with 7 bases aligning to TRBD1. V was pared by 2 bases and J by 0 bases, with 7 bases of the junction left unmatched. Germline V gene sequence: CDR1 ENHRY, CDR2 SYGVKD. The CDR3 is 16 amino acids. CDR3 sequence reads: CAISEIEGASSYEQYF. CDR3 DNA sequence: TGTGCCATCAGTGAGATTGAGGGGGCGAGCTCCTACGAGCAGTACTTC.

The chain recombines TRBV11-3 with TRBJ2-5; TRBD2 is a possible D gene (5 bases). The CDR3 contains 13 residues. Per germline, CDR1 SGHNT and CDR2 YENEEA. Between the trimmed V and J ends, which lost 1 base and 5 bases, there was a span of 8 bases. DNA of the CDR3: TGTGCCAGCAGCTTAGGGGGAGTCGAGACCCAGTACTTC. It specifies CASSLGGVETQYF.

The chain recombines TRBV6-6 with TRBJ1-1; no firm D call. The CDR3 has 12 amino acids. Germline lookup yields CDR1 MNHNY and CDR2 SVGAGI (reference sequence). V was cut by 5 bases and J by 2 bases, with 6 bases left in between. The CDR3 loop is CASSAGNTEAFF. Here the CDR3 DNA reads TGTGCCAGCAGTGCAGGAAACACTGAAGCTTTCTTT.

This rearrangement joins TRBV28 to TRBJ2-2; unclear D gene. Trimming left V 6 bases short and J 9 bases short, with 11 bases between. This CDR3 is built from 12 residues. The germline V gene has CDR1 MDHEN and CDR2 SYDVKM. CDR3 DNA sequence: TGTGCCAGCAGGTCCACTCGGCGGGAGCTGTTTTTT. It specifies CASRSTRRELFF.

V gene TRBV7-6 combines with J gene TRBJ1-1, with unresolved D. V lost 0 bases, J lost 1 base, and 6 bases lay in between. The germline CDR1 and CDR2 sequences are SGHVS and FNYEAQ. The CDR3 spans 14 residues. The CDR3 DNA sequence: TGTGCCAGCAGCTTAGCGGGCGCGAACACTGAAGCTTTCTTT. It yields the protein CASSLAGANTEAFF.

The rearrangement joins TRBV28 to TRBJ2-7; D is tentatively TRBD1 or TRBD2 (5 bases each). V was trimmed by 3 bases and J by 3 bases, leaving 12 bases between them. The CDR3 spans 14 residues. CDR1 and CDR2 from the germline V gene are MDHEN and SYDVKM. The CDR3 bases are TGTGCCAGCAGTTTCTTTTCGGGGCACTACGAGCAGTACTTC. It codes for CASSFFSGHYEQYF.

A remark on this clone: An end of the junction does not agree with germline; a read error may underlie this. The genes are TRBV7-7 and TRBJ2-1, with D unresolved. Germline CDR1 SSHAT, CDR2 FNYEAQ (reference sequence). This CDR3 is 13 amino acids long. CDR3 DNA sequence: TGTGCTAGCAGCTTGGACTCCTACAATGAGCAGTTCTTC. Amino acids: CASSLDSYNEQFF.

This clone appeared once. The gene calls are TRBV30 and TRBJ1-1; D remains unclear. This CDR3 region has 11 residues. Germline V gene sequence: CDR1 GTSNPN, CDR2 SVGIG (reference sequence). The V and J ends lost 0 bases and 8 bases respectively, with 7 bases between them. CDR3 DNA: TGTGCCTGGAGTGTGGAGAGGGAAGCTTTCTTT. Protein sequence: CAWSVEREAFF. Full variable domain (remainder filled in from reference TRBV30 and TRBJ1-1): SQTIHQWPATLVQPVGSPLSLECTVEGTSNPNLYWYRQAAGRGLQLLFYSVGIGQISSEVPQNLSASRPQDRQFILSSKKLLLSDSGFYLCAWSVEREAFFGQGTRLTVV.

The V and J genes are TRBV5-1 and TRBJ2-1, with a weak D call TRBD2 (5 bases). Germline V gene sequence: CDR1 SGHRS, CDR2 YFSETQ. Trimming pared 0 bases from V and 6 bases from J, leaving 10 bases between. This CDR3 has 14 residues. The CDR3 loop reads CASSLGGLRNEQFF. CDR3 DNA: TGCGCCAGCAGCTTGGGTGGACTCCGCAATGAGCAGTTCTTC.

This clone was found once. The chain is built from TRBV27 and TRBJ2-7; D might be TRBD1 or TRBD2, each matching 6 bases. V lost 4 bases and J lost 2, with 18 bases in between. Germline V gives CDR1 MNHEY, CDR2 SMNVEV (reference sequence). This CDR3 has 16 amino acids. The DNA for the CDR3 is TGTGCCAGCAGTTCCCACCCGGGGGCCTTAGCCTACGAGCAGTACTTC. This codes for CASSSHPGALAYEQYF.

The chain combines TRBV28 with TRBJ2-1, with TRBD2 matching 11 bases. V lost 4 bases, J lost 4 bases, and 9 bases stayed unmatched. Germline V gene data show CDR1 as MDHEN and CDR2 as SYDVKM. This CDR3 contains 17 residues. In DNA, the CDR3 is TGTGCCAGCAGTTCCTTGGGTAGCGGGAGGGGTTACAATGAGCAGTTCTTC. Encoded protein: CASSSLGSGRGYNEQFF.

This clone was recorded once. V usage is TRBV18 and J usage is TRBJ2-3; no definite D call. The germline CDR1 and CDR2 sequences are KGHSH and LQKENI. V was cut by 2 bases and J by 0 bases, with 12 bases left in between. The CDR3 is 16 residues long. In nucleotides, the CDR3 is TGTGCCAGCTCACCAAGAAAGGTTTCTAGCACAGATACGCAGTATTTT. It codes for CASSPRKVSSTDTQYF.

The chain links TRBV28 to TRBJ2-3, with D unclear. V lost 4 bases to trimming and J lost 6 bases, with 11 bases between them. This CDR3 is built from 13 residues. Germline V gene data show CDR1 as MDHEN and CDR2 as SYDVKM. The CDR3 DNA reads as TGTGCCAGCAGTTCCCCCCTGGGGGATACGCAGTATTTT. Translating it yields CASSSPLGDTQYF. The full variable domain, with the rest looked up from reference TRBV28 and TRBJ2-3, is DVKVTQSSRYLVKRTGEKVFLECVQDMDHENMFWYRQDPGLGLRLIYFSYDVKMKEKGDIPEGYSVSREKKERFSLILESASTNQTSMYLCASSSPLGDTQYFGPGTRLTVL.